Described below is a single T cell receptor beta chain sequence and its context. The antigen remains unidentified. This CDR3 spans 13 amino acids. V gave up 7 bases and J gave up 2 bases, with 12 bases separating them. The data are from a study of T cells in Graves' hyperthyroidism and ophthalmopathy. About the study: The authors collected peripheral blood at initial diagnosis, before any treatment. General observations from the study: With a median lead of around 6.7 months before onset, the model predicted ophthalmopathy.

Amplification of TCR beta CDR3 regions was performed using RNA transcripts as template. The HTBI primer set was used in a first-round RT-PCR of the TCR CDR3. TCRdb passed the multiplex PCR reads through MiXCR, listing each CDR3 protein once. This sample has hundreds of thousands of distinct CDR3 sequences, with around 15% found just once. Patients having uncontrolled infection, another autoimmune disease, pregnancy or lactation were not included. V usage is TRBV12-3 or TRBV12-4 and J usage is TRBJ2-7, with D possibly TRBD1 on 5 matching bases. Sequenced material: blood. The clonotype comes from a woman between 50 and 59 years old with Graves' ophthalmopathy. The CDR3 is CASTRQLTYEQYF. The DNA of the CDR3 is TGTGCCAGCACCCGACAGTTAACCTACGAGCAGTACTTC.